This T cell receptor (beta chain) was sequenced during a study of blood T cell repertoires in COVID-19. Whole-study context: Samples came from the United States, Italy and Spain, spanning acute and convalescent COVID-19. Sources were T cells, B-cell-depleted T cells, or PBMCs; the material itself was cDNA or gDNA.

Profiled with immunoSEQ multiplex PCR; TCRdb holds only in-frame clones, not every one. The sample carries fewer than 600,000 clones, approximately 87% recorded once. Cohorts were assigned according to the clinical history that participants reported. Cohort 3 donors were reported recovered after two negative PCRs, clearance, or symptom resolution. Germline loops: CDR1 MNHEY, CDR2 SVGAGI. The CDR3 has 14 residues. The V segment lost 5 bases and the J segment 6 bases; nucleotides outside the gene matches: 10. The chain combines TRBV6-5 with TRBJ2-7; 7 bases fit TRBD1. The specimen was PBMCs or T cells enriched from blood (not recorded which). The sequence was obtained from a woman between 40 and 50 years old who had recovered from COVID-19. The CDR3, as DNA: TGTGCCAGCAGTAACAACAGGGGTCGGCGCGAGCAGTACTTC. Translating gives CASSNNRGRREQYF.